A single sample gave rise to the 26 T cell receptor beta chains below, sequenced in a study of T cell repertoires in ileal Crohn's disease (dated 2019 in TCRdb). Library preparation used the immunoSEQ multiplex PCR assay. TCRdb retrieved this table from immuneACCESS and kept in-frame rearrangements only. Not all clones are present; in checked studies, unresolved V genes account for under half, and no reason is known for the remainder. The sample table records 5,000 to 7,000 clones; roughly 77% of these occur just once. The ten largest account for over 15% of the sample. Sequencing used ileal tissue. All receptors derive from an adult with Crohn's disease.

This chain connects TRBV4-3 to TRBJ2-2, with 7 bases identical to TRBD1. This CDR3 is 15 amino acids long. Per germline, CDR1 LGHNA and CDR2 YSLEER. V trimming: 1 base; J trimming: 5 bases; junction bases outside the gene matches: 4. The CDR3 reads CASSQGDRVTGELFF. The CDR3 DNA reads as TGCGCCAGCAGCCAAGGGGACAGAGTGACCGGGGAGCTGTTTTTT.

This clone was seen more than once but under ten times. This sequence joins TRBV27 and TRBJ2-7, with 10 bases fitting TRBD2. V was clipped by 2 bases and J by 6 bases; unmatched bases: 7. The CDR3 length is 15 residues. The germline gives CDR1 MNHEY, CDR2 SMNVEV (reference sequence). CDR3 coding DNA: TGTGCCAGCAGTTTAACGATACCTAGCGGGAGCGAGCAGTACTTC. Translated, it gives CASSLTIPSGSEQYF.

About this clone itself: Its ends do not fully match the called genes, so a read error is possible. The V gene is TRBV28, the J gene TRBJ2-7; 13 bases are shared with TRBD2. From germline, CDR1 is MDHEN and CDR2 SYDVKM. This CDR3 comprises 11 residues. CDR3: CASRGLAGVSF. The CDR3 DNA is TGTGCCAGCAGAGGACTAGCGGGAGTGAGCTTC.

This chain uses TRBV27 with TRBJ1-4; 7 nucleotides agree with TRBD1. The CDR3 spans 17 residues. The junction had 18 bases not matched to a gene; V was cut back by 8 bases and J by 6 bases. Germline assignment: CDR1 MNHEY and CDR2 SMNVEV (reference sequence). DNA of the CDR3: TGTGCCAGCGGAAACAGTTCGACAGGGTTATATGATGAAAAACTGTTTTTT. Its protein is CASGNSSTGLYDEKLFF.

The gene calls are TRBV19 and TRBJ2-7; weak D call: TRBD1 (6 bases). V dropped 6 bases and J dropped 3 bases, with 24 bases sitting between them. The CDR3 consists of 17 residues. The germline CDR1 and CDR2 sequences are LNHDA and SQIVND (reference sequence). CDR3 sequence (DNA): TGTGCCAGTAGCCCCATGGACAGACCCGTTACCTACTACGAGCAGTACTTC. Amino acid sequence: CASSPMDRPVTYYEQYF.

This clone was detected once. This chain joins TRBV15 and TRBJ1-1, with 8 positions matching TRBD1. V lost 2 bases to trimming and J lost 5 bases; unmatched junction nucleotides: 4. This CDR3 comprises 14 residues. Germline CDR1 is LNHNV and CDR2 is YYDKDF (reference sequence). CDR3: CATSRQGARTEAFF. The CDR3, as DNA: TGTGCCACCAGCAGACAGGGGGCACGTACTGAAGCTTTCTTT.

This clone was found once. The chain combines TRBV27 with TRBJ1-1; 7 bases are a match to TRBD1. CDR3 length: 13 amino acids. Germline values: CDR1 MNHEY, CDR2 SMNVEV (reference sequence). The J segment lost 11 bases and the V segment lost 3 bases, leaving 9 bases of the junction unmatched. The CDR3 sequence: CASSLSSEQGAFF. The CDR3 coding sequence is TGTGCCAGCAGTTTGTCATCGGAACAGGGGGCTTTCTTT.

This clone was seen just once. The V gene is TRBV20-1, the J gene TRBJ2-7; D is possibly TRBD2 (6 bases). Germline-derived CDR1 and CDR2 are DFQATT and SNEGSKA (reference sequence). The V end was cut by 5 bases, the J end by 4 bases, with 9 bases between. The CDR3 consists of 11 residues. Here the CDR3 reads CSALGGYEQYF. CDR3 DNA: TGCAGTGCTCTGGGGGGTTACGAGCAGTACTTC.

This sequence joins TRBV28 and TRBJ1-5; a weak D match, TRBD1 (6 bases). The CDR3 is 17 residues long. Trimming stripped 6 bases from V and 0 bases from J, with 18 bases between. Per the germline V gene, CDR1 is MDHEN and CDR2 is SYDVKM. This CDR3 is CASSHLGRQDSNQPQHF. The DNA for the CDR3 is TGTGCCAGCAGCCATTTGGGTAGACAGGATAGCAATCAGCCCCAGCATTTT.

This chain joins TRBV4-1 and TRBJ1-6; D gene unclear. CDR1 and CDR2 (germline): MGHRA, YSYEKL. Trimming left V 4 bases short and J 0 bases short, with 16 bases between. The CDR3 contains 18 residues. This CDR3 is CASSPTPLAGSYNSPLHF. CDR3 sequence (DNA): TGCGCCAGCAGCCCGACGCCCCTGGCGGGCTCCTATAATTCACCCCTCCACTTT.

The gene calls are TRBV12-2 and TRBJ2-5; the table's D call, TRBD1, has no DNA check behind it. TRBV12-2 is labeled a pseudogene. The CDR3 is 17 residues long. CDR3 sequence (DNA): TGTGCAAGTCGCTTAGCTGGAGTGGCAGGGTACGGAGAGACCCAGTACTTC. It codes for CASRLAGVAGYGETQYF.

The rearrangement uses TRBV18 and TRBJ1-4; 7 nucleotides line up with TRBD1. This CDR3 has 16 residues. Germline assignment: CDR1 KGHSH and CDR2 LQKENI. The ends lost 2 bases at V and 10 bases at J; junction bases unmatched: 13. CDR3 coding DNA: TGTGCCAGCTCACCATGGCATAGGGGGCTATTTGGAAAACTGTTTTTT. As protein: CASSPWHRGLFGKLFF.

V and J are TRBV4-2 and TRBJ1-1; no firm D call. V gave up 1 base and J gave up 6 bases, with 18 bases separating them. Germline V gives CDR1 LGHNA, CDR2 YNFKEQ. This CDR3 contains 16 residues. CDR3 DNA sequence: TGTGCCAGCAGCCAAGGTGAAGACCCAGGCGGGTCTGAAGCTTTCTTT. This encodes CASSQGEDPGGSEAFF.

This clone has just a few counts. The chain links TRBV5-6 to TRBJ1-1; 9 bases match TRBD1. The junction had 7 bases not matched to a gene; V was cut back by 4 bases and J by 3 bases. The CDR3 has 15 amino acids. From germline, CDR1 is SGHDT and CDR2 YYEEEE. The CDR3 here is CASSPTGGSDTEAFF. The CDR3 DNA is TGTGCCAGCAGCCCTACAGGGGGCAGTGACACTGAAGCTTTCTTT.

This clone occurred a few times. CDR3 residues: CASSHRTPYNEQFF. The CDR3 nucleotides are TGTGCCAGCAGCCACCGGACTCCCTACAATGAGCAGTTCTTC. V is TRBV7-9 and J is TRBJ2-1, with D tentatively TRBD2 (5 bases). CDR1 is SEHNR, CDR2 FQNEAQ, per germline (reference sequence). The CDR3 covers 14 residues. V lost 5 bases and J 2 bases, leaving 10 bases between the germline ends. Drawing the rest from reference TRBV7-9 and TRBJ2-1, the complete variable domain is DTGVSQNPRHKITKRGQNVTFRCDPISEHNRLYWYRQTLGQGPEFLTYFQNEAQLEKSRLLSDRFSAERPKGSFSTLEIQRTEQGDSAMYLCASSHRTPYNEQFFGPGTRLTVL.

By share of the sample, this clone is large. The rearrangement links TRBV11-2 to TRBJ2-7; TRBD2 matches at 14 bases. This CDR3 is 17 amino acids long. With V trimmed by 6 bases and J by 0 bases, 7 bases remained unmatched. Germline-derived CDR1 and CDR2 are SGHAT and FQNNGV. CDR3 region: CASSSGTSGRGSYEQYF. In nucleotides, the CDR3 is TGTGCCAGCAGTTCCGGGACTAGCGGGAGAGGCTCCTACGAGCAGTACTTC.

A few counts support this clone. This rearrangement joins TRBV7-2 to TRBJ2-7; 10 bases are a match to TRBD2. CDR1 is SGHTA, CDR2 FQGNSA, per germline. Germline trimming cut 5 bases from V and 4 bases from J; bases unmatched to any gene: 11. This CDR3 spans 16 amino acids. CDR3 bases: TGTGCCAGCAGCCCAGCAGGGAGCGGGAGGGCTTACGAGCAGTACTTC. This encodes CASSPAGSGRAYEQYF.

V and J are TRBV6-5 and TRBJ2-3, with 9 bases that match TRBD1. The CDR3 covers 14 residues. Germline CDR1 is MNHEY and CDR2 is SVGAGI. The V and J ends lost 7 bases and 1 base, in that order; junction bases with no gene match: 3. Written as DNA, the CDR3 is TGTGCCAGCATGGGACAGGGTCGCACAGATACGCAGTATTTT. Translated, it gives CASMGQGRTDTQYF.

V and J are TRBV15 and TRBJ2-2; 13 bases are a match to TRBD2. Trimming took 1 base from V and 5 from J; bases not matched to a gene: 4. This CDR3 has 17 amino acids. CDR1 is LNHNV and CDR2 is YYDKDF in the germline V gene (reference sequence). CDR3 DNA sequence: TGTGCCACCAGCAGAGGACTAGCGGGAGGCCGGACCGGGGAGCTGTTTTTT. Translated, it gives CATSRGLAGGRTGELFF.

J is TRBJ1-1 and V is TRBV6-5; D might be TRBD1 (5 bases). The length of the CDR3 is 13 residues. The germline CDR1 and CDR2 sequences are MNHEY and SVGAGI. V dropped 5 bases and J dropped 0 bases, with 7 bases sitting between them. The CDR3 nucleotides read TGTGCCAGCAGTGCGACAGTGAACACTGAAGCTTTCTTT. It yields the protein CASSATVNTEAFF.

The chain combines TRBV19 with TRBJ1-1, with a weak D call TRBD1 (6 bases). The V gene's germline CDR1 is LNHDA and CDR2 SQIVND (reference sequence). The CDR3 totals 14 residues. Trimming cost V 5 bases and J 4 bases, with 14 bases left between them. The CDR3 loop reads CASSQGGDGTEAFF. The CDR3 coding sequence is TGTGCCAGTAGTCAAGGGGGAGACGGCACTGAAGCTTTCTTT.

The J gene is TRBJ1-3, the V gene TRBV19; weak D call: TRBD1 (6 bases). The CDR3 has 14 residues. Germline loops: CDR1 LNHDA, CDR2 SQIVND (reference sequence). Trimming left V 8 bases short and J 4 bases short, with 15 bases between. The CDR3 nucleotides are TGTGCCAGTCGGAAGGGGGATCTCGGAAACACCATATATTTT. Translation gives CASRKGDLGNTIYF.

This chain connects TRBV30 to TRBJ1-5; no reliable D call. Trimming removed 1 base from V and 4 bases from J, with 8 bases in between. CDR3 length: 13 residues. Germline V lookup: CDR1 GTSNPN, CDR2 SVGIG (reference sequence). The DNA of the CDR3 is TGTGCCTGGAGTGGCGGGGTGAATCAGCCCCAGCATTTT. This translates into CAWSGGVNQPQHF.

The genes are TRBV5-1 and TRBJ2-7; possibly TRBD2 for D (6 bases). V was pared by 4 bases and J by 7 bases, with 15 bases between. The germline CDR1 and CDR2 sequences are SGHRS and YFSETQ. The CDR3 has 13 residues. CDR3 nucleotide sequence: TGCGCCAGCAGCGCGGGGTCGGGAGCAGAGCAGTACTTC. Protein: CASSAGSGAEQYF.

The V and J genes are TRBV28 and TRBJ2-7; 11 bases align to TRBD2. The junction had 3 bases not matched to a gene; V was cut back by 3 bases and J by 2 bases. The CDR3 totals 15 residues. Germline V gives CDR1 MDHEN, CDR2 SYDVKM. As DNA, the CDR3 is TGTGCCAGCAGTTTGGTAGCGGGAGGGCCCTACGAGCAGTACTTC. It codes for CASSLVAGGPYEQYF.

Within the sample, this clone is medium-sized. The gene calls are TRBV27 and TRBJ1-3; 10 positions match TRBD1. Germline lookup yields CDR1 MNHEY and CDR2 SMNVEV (reference sequence). The CDR3 runs 17 residues. With 2 bases clipped from V and 2 bases from J, the junction kept 6 bases outside the gene matches. The CDR3 spells CASSLVFGQGAGNTIYF. DNA for the CDR3: TGTGCCAGCAGTTTAGTGTTTGGACAGGGGGCTGGAAACACCATATATTTT.